These 6 T cell receptor beta chains came from one sample sequenced in a study of beta chain features in type 1 diabetes. cDNA synthesis used the whole RNA isolate, giving expressed TCRB sequences. Sequencing was performed with immunoSEQ multiplex PCR; in TCRdb, only in-frame clones are kept and a portion is missing. Of tens of thousands of clones listed, 25% to 35% are singletons. Input material: stem cell memory CD4+ T cells from blood. The receptors here all came from a woman between 18 and 29 years old in good health.

This clone was observed a few times. This chain links TRBV9 with TRBJ1-6; 8 bases align to TRBD1. Germline V gene sequence: CDR1 SGDLS, CDR2 YYNGEE. The V and J ends lost 4 bases and 10 bases, in that order; junction bases with no gene match: 10. The CDR3 sequence is 15 residues long. The DNA for the CDR3 is TGTGCCAGCAGCCCCGGACAGGGAAATCCATCACCCCTCCACTTT. It specifies CASSPGQGNPSPLHF.

The chain employs TRBV18 and TRBJ2-7, with TRBD2 matching over 11 bases. Germline V gene data show CDR1 as KGHSH and CDR2 as LQKENI. The CDR3 runs to 16 residues. V lost 0 bases to trimming and J lost 6 bases; unmatched junction nucleotides: 7. CDR3 DNA: TGTGCCAGCTCACCACCCTACGGGACTAGCGGAGGCGAGCAGTACTTC. This gives the protein CASSPPYGTSGGEQYF.

This clone occurred a few times. The chain carries TRBV5-1 and TRBJ2-7; D is uncertain. V was trimmed by 0 bases and J by 0 bases, leaving 16 bases between them. Per the germline V gene, CDR1 is SGHRS and CDR2 is YFSETQ. The CDR3 has 17 residues. The CDR3 nucleotides read TGCGCCAGCAGCTTGGAATCGCGTCTAAGGAGCTCCTACGAGCAGTACTTC. Translation gives CASSLESRLRSSYEQYF.

V usage is TRBV7-2 and J usage is TRBJ1-1; 7 nucleotides line up with TRBD1. This CDR3 contains 16 residues. Trimming removed 1 base from V and 2 bases from J; junction bases left unmatched: 7. In germline, CDR1 is SGHTA, CDR2 FQGNSA. CDR3 amino acids: CASSLVPGTVNTEAFF. The CDR3 DNA reads TGTGCCAGCAGCTTAGTCCCGGGGACAGTTAACACTGAAGCTTTCTTT.

The chain's CDR3 is CASSPGQGTRSSPLHF. In nucleotides, the CDR3 is TGCGCCAGCAGCCCAGGACAGGGGACAAGGAGTTCACCCCTCCACTTT. This chain connects TRBV5-1 to TRBJ1-6; TRBD1 matches at 9 bases. The CDR3 is 16 residues long. Germline CDR1 is SGHRS and CDR2 is YFSETQ. Trimming at V came to 4 bases and at J to 9 bases, leaving 11 bases not matched to a gene.

The V call is TRBV6-5, the J call TRBJ2-5, with TRBD2 matching 8 bases. Germline values: CDR1 MNHEY, CDR2 SVGAGI. This CDR3 has 15 amino acids. The junction had 4 bases not matched to a gene; V was cut back by 2 bases and J by 2 bases. The CDR3 region is CASSYGGGRQETQYF. The DNA of the CDR3 is TGTGCCAGCAGTTACGGCGGGGGGCGTCAAGAGACCCAGTACTTC.